This T cell receptor (beta chain) was identified during a study of blood T cell repertoires in COVID-19. Study-level background: Material from acute and convalescent COVID-19 was sourced from the United States, Italy and Spain. T cells, B-cell-depleted T cells, or PBMCs supplied cDNA or gDNA.

In the authors' methods: How many nucleated cells were present was estimated from reference gene primer amplification. Only in-frame clones appear in the TCRdb table, and some are missing; sequencing was by immunoSEQ multiplex PCR. V and J calls and clone size are those listed in that table; D and trimming were worked out from the DNA. Counted here are about 21,000 clones, 84% occurring once; the ten biggest clones make up about 2.9%. In this sample, this clone turned up once. Germline V CDR1 and CDR2: SGHRS, YFSETQ. CDR3 length: 15 residues. Trimming left V 4 bases short and J 7 bases short, with 18 bases between.

The sequence came from a man aged 35 to 55 with acute or convalescent COVID-19. The genes are TRBV5-1 and TRBJ2-1, with TRBD1 as a possible D gene (6 bases). The sample comprised peripheral blood. The CDR3 is CASSTGTNRGNEQFF. The CDR3 DNA is TGCGCCAGCAGCACCGGGACAAACCGAGGGAATGAGCAGTTCTTC.